These 30 T cell receptor beta chains were sequenced from one sample in a study of identical twins. MiXCR, run by TCRdb on the 5' RACE reads, gives a single entry per CDR3 protein. This sample has approximately 600,000 distinct CDR3 sequences; over 8.5% occur once, and the top ten carry roughly 3%. The sample was also reused in another study, on yellow fever vaccine responses in identical twins.

Material: PBMCs. These receptors came from a woman aged 18-29 years in good health.

This clonotype was recorded at least ten times. This sequence joins TRBV5-1 and TRBJ1-3, with D maybe TRBD1 (6 bases). The CDR3 is 15 amino acids. V lost 4 bases to trimming and J lost 3 bases, with 14 bases between them. Germline V gene data show CDR1 as SGHRS and CDR2 as YFSETQ. The CDR3 here is CASSVQQGRGNTIYF. The CDR3 nucleotides are TGCGCCAGCAGCGTCCAACAGGGACGTGGAAACACCATATATTTT.

In this sample, this clonotype turned up many times. This rearrangement joins TRBV6-1 to TRBJ1-6, with 7 bases aligning to TRBD1. The germline gives CDR1 MNHNS, CDR2 SASEGT. V dropped 7 bases and J dropped 5; count of bases not matched to a gene: 8. The CDR3 totals 15 residues. In nucleotides, the CDR3 is TGTGCCAGCACCCGATGGACAGGTGATAATTCACCCCTCCACTTT. It translates to CASTRWTGDNSPLHF.

This clonotype was found a few times. The V and J genes are TRBV3-1 and TRBJ2-7; 14 positions agree with TRBD2. Germline trimming cut 5 bases from V and 6 bases from J; bases unmatched to any gene: 15. From germline, CDR1 is LGHDT and CDR2 YNNKEL (reference sequence). The CDR3 spans 18 residues. CDR3 sequence: CASSRLAGGQGSGREQYF. The CDR3 nucleotides read TGTGCCAGCAGCAGACTAGCGGGAGGGCAGGGATCGGGTCGCGAGCAGTACTTC.

Ten or more counts support this clonotype. The chain combines TRBV20-1 with TRBJ2-1; D may be TRBD2 (7 bases). From germline, CDR1 is DFQATT and CDR2 SNEGSKA (reference sequence). This CDR3 is 15 amino acids long. With 3 bases removed from V and 2 bases from J, the gap between germline ends came to 14 bases. CDR3 DNA: TGCAGTGCTAGGAGGGGGGGAGGGCCCTACAATGAGCAGTTCTTC. It specifies CSARRGGGPYNEQFF.

This chain links TRBV15 with TRBJ2-5; D remains unclear. Trimming removed 9 bases at V and 5 bases at J, with 10 bases between. This CDR3 has 11 amino acids. Germline V lookup: CDR1 LNHNV, CDR2 YYDKDF (reference sequence). CDR3 region: CATGTAETQYF. CDR3 in DNA: TGTGCCACGGGCACGGCTGAGACCCAGTACTTC.

This clonotype was detected ten times or more. The chain is built from TRBV12-3 or TRBV12-4 and TRBJ2-2; perhaps TRBD1 as D (5 bases). The length of the CDR3 is 17 residues. V was trimmed by 2 bases and J by 0 bases, leaving 13 bases between them. The CDR3 nucleotides read TGTGCCAGCAGTTTAAGCGCGACAGAGGCGAACACCGGGGAGCTGTTTTTT. This translates into CASSLSATEANTGELFF.

V usage is TRBV10-3 and J usage is TRBJ2-3, with D unresolved. The germline CDR1 and CDR2 sequences are ENHRY and SYGVKD. CDR3 size: 17 residues. The V gene lost 3 bases and the J gene lost 0 bases, with 16 bases spanning the gap. CDR3 coding DNA: TGTGCCATCAGTGAATATTGGGCAACAAAGAGCACAGATACGCAGTATTTT. Residues: CAISEYWATKSTDTQYF.

This clonotype was picked up a small number of times. The chain uses TRBV11-2 and TRBJ2-6; D perhaps matches TRBD1 (6 bases). Germline V gene sequence: CDR1 SGHAT, CDR2 FQNNGV. The CDR3 contains 18 residues. V lost 3 bases, J lost 0 bases, and 15 bases lay in between. In nucleotides, the CDR3 is TGTGCCAGCAGCTTTCGGACCCAGGGGCTCTCTGGGGCCAACGTCCTGACTTTC. Its protein product is CASSFRTQGLSGANVLTF.

In this sample, this clonotype turned up a few times. The genes are TRBV20-1 and TRBJ2-2; 7 bases are a match to TRBD1. The CDR3 is 16 residues long. CDR1 DFQATT and CDR2 SNEGSKA come from the germline V gene (reference sequence). Trimming cost V 6 bases and J 6 bases; bases outside gene matches: 16. For the CDR3, the DNA is TGCAGTGCGGATGACAGGGTTAAGGGTTTCGCCGGGGAGCTGTTTTTT. It translates to CSADDRVKGFAGELFF.

The chain combines TRBV18 with TRBJ2-3; 7 positions agree with TRBD2. The CDR3 contains 16 residues. The trim removed 1 base at V and 3 bases at J, leaving 7 bases unmatched. Germline CDR1 and CDR2: KGHSH and LQKENI. The CDR3 protein is CASSPQRAGVTDTQYF. CDR3 sequence (DNA): TGTGCCAGCTCACCACAGCGGGCGGGGGTTACAGATACGCAGTATTTT.

V and J are TRBV28 and TRBJ2-7; D is possibly TRBD1 (6 bases). The CDR3 consists of 12 residues. The V end lost 3 bases, the J end lost 6 bases, and 9 bases lay between the germline ends. CDR1 MDHEN and CDR2 SYDVKM come from the germline V gene. DNA of the CDR3: TGTGCCAGCAGTTTTACAGGGCCCGAGCAGTACTTC. Encoded protein: CASSFTGPEQYF.

This clonotype was seen at least ten times. V and J are TRBV4-1 and TRBJ2-7; D not certain. V dropped 1 base and J dropped 3 bases, with 10 bases sitting between them. Germline assignment: CDR1 MGHRA and CDR2 YSYEKL. CDR3 length: 14 amino acids. CDR3 coding DNA: TGCGCCAGCAGCCAAGTAAAGGGTTTCTACGAGCAGTACTTC. It yields the protein CASSQVKGFYEQYF.

This chain joins TRBV28 and TRBJ2-1; D remains unclear. Germline-derived CDR1 and CDR2 are MDHEN and SYDVKM. The CDR3 has 12 residues. V lost 2 bases and J 14 bases, leaving 13 bases between the germline ends. CDR3 nucleotides: TGTGCCAGCAGTTTAGACCTCGAGCCGAAGTTCTTC. Translating gives CASSLDLEPKFF.

This clonotype has more than one count but fewer than ten. The gene calls are TRBV20-1 and TRBJ2-5; tentatively, D is TRBD1 (5 bases). This CDR3 has 12 amino acids. From germline, CDR1 is DFQATT and CDR2 SNEGSKA (reference sequence). V lost 4 bases and J lost 2, with 8 bases in between. DNA of the CDR3: TGCAGTGCTAAGGACACACAAGAGACCCAGTACTTC. Residues: CSAKDTQETQYF.

This clonotype was found many times. This chain links TRBV28 with TRBJ1-1; 10 bases line up with TRBD1. The length of the CDR3 is 18 residues. J gave up 0 bases and V 9 bases, and 16 bases lay outside the gene matches. CDR1 MDHEN and CDR2 SYDVKM come from the germline V gene. This CDR3 is CASNPGTGVKRLNTEAFF. CDR3 bases: TGTGCCAGTAATCCCGGGACAGGGGTTAAGAGGCTGAACACTGAAGCTTTCTTT.

V is TRBV5-1 and J is TRBJ1-4, with D possibly being TRBD1 (5 bases). The CDR3 spans 14 residues. Trimming removed 1 base at V and 8 bases at J, with 12 bases between. Germline CDR1 and CDR2: SGHRS and YFSETQ. CDR3 sequence: CASSLSGGNEKLFF. CDR3 nucleotide sequence: TGCGCCAGCAGCTTGTCCGGGGGGAACGAAAAACTGTTTTTT. Full variable domain (rest looked up from reference TRBV5-1 and TRBJ1-4): KAGVTQTPRYLIKTRGQQVTLSCSPISGHRSVSWYQQTPGQGLQFLFEYFSETQRNKGNFPGRFSGRQFSNSRSEMNVSTLELGDSALYLCASSLSGGNEKLFFGSGTQLSVL.

The chain has TRBV5-1 and TRBJ2-3; TRBD1 agrees at 8 bases. The CDR3 runs to 14 residues. Losses at the gene ends were 2 bases for V and 8 bases for J; bases not matched to a gene: 7. The germline V gene has CDR1 SGHRS and CDR2 YFSETQ. The CDR3: CASSFRVGQGTQYF. CDR3 bases: TGCGCCAGCAGCTTCCGCGTAGGACAGGGTACGCAGTATTTT.

There are a few counts of this clonotype. The chain couples TRBV20-1 to TRBJ2-7; 9 bases agree with TRBD2. V shed 0 bases, J shed 3 bases, and the junction held 6 bases outside the gene matches. This CDR3 is built from 15 residues. The germline V gene has CDR1 DFQATT and CDR2 SNEGSKA (reference sequence). The chain's CDR3 is CSARDIAGAGYEQYF. The CDR3 DNA reads as TGCAGTGCTAGAGATATAGCGGGAGCGGGCTACGAGCAGTACTTC.

This clonotype appeared many times. The chain employs TRBV2 and TRBJ2-2; D may be TRBD2 (6 bases). This CDR3 comprises 15 residues. The V end was cut by 7 bases, the J end by 6 bases, with 18 bases between. Germline assignment: CDR1 SNHLY and CDR2 FYNNEI. In DNA form, the CDR3 reads TGTGCCAGCACCGAGCGTCCCGCGGGGCCCGGGGAGCTGTTTTTT. Its protein product is CASTERPAGPGELFF.

This sequence joins TRBV7-8 and TRBJ2-3, with D perhaps assigned TRBD1 or TRBD2 (5 bases each). CDR1 SGHVS and CDR2 FQNEAQ come from the germline V gene. The V gene lost 5 bases and the J gene lost 6 bases, with 18 bases spanning the gap. This CDR3 spans 15 amino acids. The CDR3 nucleotides read TGTGCCAGCAGCCGCGAGGGGCCTTTAGGGGATACGCAGTATTTT. It is translated as CASSREGPLGDTQYF.

This clonotype showed up many times. V is TRBV6-2 or TRBV6-3 and J is TRBJ2-3, with 7 bases matching TRBD2. CDR1 is MNHEY, CDR2 SVGEGT, per germline. V trimming: 0 bases; J trimming: 2 bases; junction bases outside the gene matches: 11. This CDR3 region has 18 residues. This CDR3 is CASSYSISGRPPTDTQYF. The DNA of the CDR3 is TGTGCCAGCAGTTACTCGATTTCCGGGAGGCCCCCCACAGATACGCAGTATTTT.

This clonotype was recorded many times. V is TRBV10-3 and J is TRBJ2-5; no clear D. Trimming left V 4 bases short and J 5 bases short, with 5 bases between. Germline assignment: CDR1 ENHRY and CDR2 SYGVKD. The CDR3 runs 11 residues. CDR3 in amino acids: CAISGAETQYF. The CDR3 bases are TGTGCCATCAGTGGGGCGGAGACCCAGTACTTC.

The rearrangement uses TRBV6-1 and TRBJ2-2; 8 nucleotides agree with TRBD1. Looked up from germline, CDR1 is MNHNS and CDR2 is SASEGT. This CDR3 has 16 amino acids. The J segment lost 4 bases and the V segment lost 6 bases, leaving 10 bases of the junction unmatched. Written as DNA, the CDR3 is TGTGCCAGCAGGGGACGACAGGGGTTAGGCACCGGGGAGCTGTTTTTT. Translated: CASRGRQGLGTGELFF.

The chain uses TRBV11-2 and TRBJ2-3, with 9 bases that match TRBD2. CDR1 is SGHAT, CDR2 FQNNGV, per germline. V lost 3 bases, J lost 6 bases, and 13 bases stayed unmatched. There are 17 residues in the CDR3. The CDR3 coding sequence is TGTGCCAGCAGCTTTAGGTTGCTAGCGGGAATTGATGATACGCAGTATTTT. Encoded protein: CASSFRLLAGIDDTQYF.

This clonotype appeared a few times. This sequence joins TRBV7-2 and TRBJ2-7; 7 bases are a match to TRBD2. V lost 5 bases to trimming and J lost 4 bases; unmatched junction nucleotides: 14. CDR1 and CDR2 from the germline V gene are SGHTA and FQGNSA. CDR3 length: 16 amino acids. DNA of the CDR3: TGTGCCAGCAGCCGCACGGGGGGTACTAGTTTGTACGAGCAGTACTTC. Protein product: CASSRTGGTSLYEQYF.

This clonotype turned up a few times. The genes are TRBV29-1 and TRBJ1-4, with D unresolved. Germline lookup yields CDR1 SQVTM and CDR2 ANQGSEA. The CDR3 covers 13 residues. Between the trimmed V and J ends, which lost 0 bases and 4 bases, there was a span of 6 bases. This chain's CDR3 is CSVEEGSNEKLFF. Here the CDR3 DNA reads TGCAGCGTTGAAGAGGGGAGTAATGAAAAACTGTTTTTT.

This clonotype has more than one count but fewer than ten. The J gene is TRBJ2-7, the V gene TRBV6-2 or TRBV6-3; 9 bases fit TRBD1. This CDR3 has 14 residues. V was pared by 9 bases and J by 2 bases, with 8 bases of the junction left unmatched. In germline, CDR1 is MNHEY, CDR2 SVGEGT. Here the CDR3 reads CASSDRGLTYEQYF. DNA of the CDR3: TGTGCCAGTTCGGACAGGGGCCTCACCTACGAGCAGTACTTC.

This clonotype has more than one count but fewer than ten. This sequence joins TRBV6-1 and TRBJ2-7, with 11 bases identical to TRBD2. The CDR3 extends over 16 amino acids. V gave up 7 bases and J gave up 1 base; unmatched junction bases: 9. The V gene's germline CDR1 is MNHNS and CDR2 SASEGT. CDR3 loop: CASKRMGTSGSYEQYF. The CDR3 DNA reads as TGTGCCAGCAAACGCATGGGGACTAGCGGTTCCTACGAGCAGTACTTC.

This clonotype appeared a few times. The chain links TRBV19 to TRBJ2-2, with 10 bases aligning to TRBD1. This CDR3 spans 16 amino acids. Germline V gives CDR1 LNHDA, CDR2 SQIVND (reference sequence). V lost 6 bases and J lost 6; bases outside the gene matches: 10. This CDR3 reads CASRLNRDRGSGELFF. The CDR3 nucleotides read TGTGCCAGTAGGCTCAACCGGGACAGGGGCTCCGGGGAGCTGTTTTTT.

Many counts were recorded for this clonotype. The V call is TRBV6-5, the J call TRBJ1-2, with D unresolved. Trimming shortened V by 8 bases and J by 4 bases, and 11 bases separated the two germline ends. This CDR3 region has 12 residues. Germline-derived CDR1 and CDR2 are MNHEY and SVGAGI. The CDR3 nucleotides are TGTGCCAGCGGAGGGTATTCCTATGGCTACACCTTC. It translates to CASGGYSYGYTF.